These T cell receptor beta chains were read from a single sample in a study of a mutant IDH1 vaccine in newly diagnosed glioma. Using immunoSEQ multiplex PCR, the repertoire was profiled, and TCRdb retains in-frame clones only, with some absent. The table includes 30,000 to 40,000 clones, about nine tenths detected once. This sample comprised PBMCs, obtained from a glioma patient treated with radiotherapy, temozolomide or both. The source is a man younger than 35 with glioma. CDR3s include the opening cysteine and the closing phenylalanine or tryptophan. Part of the rows lack a size; the others show once, few, many or a class for expanded clones.

v_call,j_call,clone_size,cdr3_aa
TRBV6-6,TRBJ1-1,-,CASSYSDRGNTEAFF
TRBV6-6,TRBJ1-2,-,CASSYEGGSNYGYTF
TRBV28,TRBJ1-1,-,CASSPDGLDTEAFF
TRBV28,TRBJ2-7,once,CASSGQGPPYEQYF
TRBV6-1,TRBJ1-2,-,CASSEGTVGGYTF
TRBV5-1,TRBJ2-5,-,CASSFLLPSGRGNQETQYF
TRBV7-9,TRBJ2-6,-,CATVSGSGGANVLTF
TRBV7-9,TRBJ2-2,-,CASSPKTSGRSGELFF
TRBV4-1,TRBJ1-5,-,CASSQLGLAVSMPQHF
TRBV7-3,TRBJ2-2,-,CASSFPPGELFF
TRBV5-4,TRBJ2-5,-,CASSLSQGTQETQYF
TRBV2,TRBJ2-1,-,CASSKQGLAPNHLFF
TRBV20-1,TRBJ2-7,-,CSASKAYEQYF
TRBV28,TRBJ1-2,-,CASSPSHDYGYTF
TRBV11-2,TRBJ2-1,-,CASSLKQGSYNEQFF
TRBV30,TRBJ1-3,once,CAWRRINSGNTIYF
TRBV30,TRBJ1-1,-,CAWRGGPLKAFF
TRBV29-1,TRBJ2-2,-,CSVDGDSGELFF
TRBV5-1,TRBJ1-1,-,CASSYPQGKNTEAFF
TRBV29-1,TRBJ2-1,-,CSVDGTLNEQFF
TRBV6-5,TRBJ2-6,-,CASSEGPGANVLTF
TRBV30,TRBJ2-1,-,CAWRSGSYNEQFF
TRBV7-9,TRBJ1-2,-,CASSFEHDNYGYTF
TRBV6-5,TRBJ1-2,-,CASSYRGQGSYGYTF
TRBV19,TRBJ2-5,-,CASRVTYTQETQYF
TRBV9,TRBJ1-2,-,CASSVADRDGYTF
TRBV14,TRBJ1-1,-,CASSFVGGTEAFF
TRBV2,TRBJ2-7,-,CASSESGGGTYEQYF
TRBV7-9,TRBJ1-1,-,CASKGLTGIEAFF
TRBV5-1,TRBJ2-5,-,CASRDRGRETQYF
TRBV6-4,TRBJ1-1,-,CASSDRVGKAFF
TRBV9,TRBJ2-7,-,CASSAGSSYEQYF
TRBV7-9,TRBJ1-1,few,CASSSHYTEAFF
TRBV7-2,TRBJ2-3,few,CASSRQWSSTDTQYF
TRBV30,TRBJ2-7,-,CAWDRGGLGEQYF
TRBV28,TRBJ1-2,-,CASSTTISGYTF
TRBV6-1,TRBJ2-2,medium-sized,CASMDMAGNTGELFF
TRBV5-1,TRBJ1-3,-,CATTRTGNTIYF
TRBV4-3,TRBJ1-4,-,CASRIDRQNEKLFF
TRBV6-6,TRBJ1-3,-,CASSDGRGAGGNTIYF
TRBV27,TRBJ2-7,few,CASSIGTGGYEQYF
TRBV5-1,TRBJ2-5,few,CASSLVGTKETQYF
TRBV6-5,TRBJ1-1,-,CASSYSKETEAFF
TRBV5-1,TRBJ1-4,-,CASSLVGAATNEKLFF
TRBV28,TRBJ2-7,-,CASSPREVPYEQYF
TRBV5-1,TRBJ1-3,-,CASSFGPGAGNTIYF
TRBV29-1,TRBJ2-3,-,CSVVDLLPVDTQYF
TRBV5-6,TRBJ1-3,-,CASSFGFSGNTIYF
TRBV6-5,TRBJ2-1,once,CASSYSRASGRDEQFF
TRBV27,TRBJ2-7,-,CASSRTGGEQYF
TRBV5-6,TRBJ1-5,-,CASSLSGNQPQHF
TRBV18,TRBJ1-4,-,CASSPGQVNEKLFF
TRBV7-9,TRBJ1-1,-,CASSPVGEGAFF
TRBV4-2,TRBJ2-7,-,CASSQEGDRSEQYF
TRBV28,TRBJ2-1,few,CASTPERSSYNEQFF
TRBV9,TRBJ2-1,-,CASSPPGDSYNEQFF
TRBV19,TRBJ2-2,-,CASSTLGLAGGPGTGELFF
TRBV19,TRBJ1-1,-,CASSAGEVTEAFF
TRBV6-5,TRBJ1-1,-,CASSYQGTTEAFF
TRBV19,TRBJ2-1,-,CASLTGTNEQFF